Below, 15 T cell receptor beta chains from the same sample are listed, as sequenced in a study of blood T cell repertoires in COVID-19. The data were produced by immunoSEQ multiplex PCR, yet TCRdb's version contains in-frame clones alone and is incomplete. This sample carries roughly 410,000 clones, around 87% of them seen once, and the ten largest clones take 2% to 2.5%. Sample: peripheral blood. The receptor source for this set is a woman aged 60-75 years with COVID-19, enrolled during active disease.

The chain joins TRBV28 to TRBJ1-3; tentative D call: TRBD1 (5 bases). The germline CDR1 and CDR2 sequences are MDHEN and SYDVKM. This CDR3 has 12 residues. The germline V and J ends were trimmed by 6 bases and 7 bases, with 10 bases remaining between them. CDR3 loop: CASSQGWNTIYF. The CDR3, as DNA: TGTGCCAGCAGCCAGGGATGGAACACCATATATTTT.

This clone appeared once. In nucleotides, the CDR3 is TGTGCCAGCAGCCGCCCCGGGACAGTGCCAGAAGCTTTCTTT. This codes for CASSRPGTVPEAFF. This rearrangement joins TRBV11-2 to TRBJ1-1, with TRBD1 matching 7 bases. CDR1 SGHAT and CDR2 FQNNGV come from the germline V gene. J gave up 8 bases and V 5 bases, and 11 bases lay outside the gene matches. The CDR3 extends over 14 amino acids.

This sequence joins TRBV4-1 and TRBJ1-1; 9 bases are shared with TRBD1. The junction had 16 bases not matched to a gene; V was cut back by 8 bases and J by 0 bases. Germline values: CDR1 MGHRA, CDR2 YSYEKL. The length of the CDR3 is 18 residues. For the CDR3, the DNA is TGCGCCAGCCCCCCGTGGAAAACAGGGGGCGCGGTGAACACTGAAGCTTTCTTT. This codes for CASPPWKTGGAVNTEAFF.

V usage is TRBV5-4 and J usage is TRBJ1-6; D is perhaps TRBD1 (6 bases). Trimming removed 1 base from V and 0 bases from J, with 8 bases in between. Germline V gene data show CDR1 as SGHNT and CDR2 as YYREEE (reference sequence). The CDR3 has 16 amino acids. CDR3 in amino acids: CASSLRGSSYNSPLHF. The CDR3 coding sequence is TGTGCCAGCAGCTTGAGGGGGAGCTCCTATAATTCACCCCTCCACTTT.

CDR3 DNA sequence: TGCGCCAGCAGCTTGATGCAGGGGGAAGGCTACACCTTC. It translates to CASSLMQGEGYTF. The rearrangement uses TRBV5-1 and TRBJ1-2, with 7 nucleotides matching TRBD1. Germline lookup yields CDR1 SGHRS and CDR2 YFSETQ. V dropped 1 base and J dropped 8; count of bases not matched to a gene: 5. This CDR3 comprises 13 residues.

J is TRBJ2-7 and V is TRBV3-1 (or the pseudogene TRBV3-2); the match to TRBD1 covers 7 bases. In germline, CDR1 is LGHDT, CDR2 YNNKEL (reference sequence). Unmatched junction bases numbered 1, after V lost 3 bases and J lost 5 bases. The CDR3 contains 12 residues. For the CDR3, the DNA is TGTGCCAGCAGCCAGACAGGGAACGAGCAGTACTTC. It yields the protein CASSQTGNEQYF.

J is TRBJ2-7 and V is TRBV3-1 (or the pseudogene TRBV3-2); D gene uncertain. The CDR3 is 12 amino acids. V lost 1 base and J lost 12, with 13 bases in between. Germline loops: CDR1 LGHDT, CDR2 YNNKEL (reference sequence). For the CDR3, the DNA is TGTGCCAGCAGCCAAGGTGAAGTCTGGCTGTACTTC. Translated, it gives CASSQGEVWLYF.

The chain is built from TRBV5-1 and TRBJ2-1; TRBD2 might be the D (6 bases). Trimming pared 2 bases from V and 0 bases from J, leaving 9 bases between. Per germline, CDR1 SGHRS and CDR2 YFSETQ. This CDR3 spans 15 amino acids. This CDR3 reads CASSFLADSYNEQFF. DNA for the CDR3: TGCGCCAGCAGCTTCTTAGCGGACTCCTACAATGAGCAGTTCTTC.

The chain combines TRBV7-8 with TRBJ1-1; D might be TRBD1 (5 bases). The CDR3 contains 16 residues. CDR1 SGHVS and CDR2 FQNEAQ come from the germline V gene. With 5 bases removed from V and 0 bases from J, the gap between germline ends came to 16 bases. For the CDR3, the DNA is TGTGCCAGCAGCATAAAGGTGGGGGGTGTGAACACTGAAGCTTTCTTT. The encoded protein is CASSIKVGGVNTEAFF.

The chain couples TRBV4-2 to TRBJ2-2, with 14 bases that match TRBD2. This CDR3 spans 20 amino acids. Germline CDR1 LGHNA, CDR2 YNFKEQ. The trim removed 0 bases at V and 0 bases at J, leaving 6 bases unmatched. The DNA of the CDR3 is TGTGCCAGCAGCCAAGATTGGGTGACTAGCGGGGGGGCGAACACCGGGGAGCTGTTTTTT. Amino acid sequence: CASSQDWVTSGGANTGELFF.

This clone was picked up one time. This sequence joins TRBV5-1 and TRBJ2-5; 8 positions agree with TRBD2. CDR3 length: 16 amino acids. Germline V gene lookup returns CDR1 SGHRS and CDR2 YFSETQ. The V segment lost 3 bases and the J segment 1 base; nucleotides outside the gene matches: 8. In nucleotides, the CDR3 is TGCGCCAGCAGCTATTATTTCGGGGGGGCCCAAGAGACCCAGTACTTC. It yields the protein CASSYYFGGAQETQYF. The full variable domain, with the rest looked up from reference TRBV5-1 and TRBJ2-5, is KAGVTQTPRYLIKTRGQQVTLSCSPISGHRSVSWYQQTPGQGLQFLFEYFSETQRNKGNFPGRFSGRQFSNSRSEMNVSTLELGDSALYLCASSYYFGGAQETQYFGPGTRLLVL.

As DNA, the CDR3 is TGTGCCAGCAGACGAACCGGAGCGTCGTATACCGGGGAGCTGTTTTTT. Translated, it gives CASRRTGASYTGELFF. The chain links TRBV5-6 to TRBJ2-2; D gene unclear. This CDR3 comprises 16 residues. The germline V and J ends were trimmed by 5 bases and 5 bases, with 19 bases remaining between them. The germline V gene encodes CDR1 SGHDT and CDR2 YYEEEE.

The chain carries TRBV28 and TRBJ1-2; tentatively, D is TRBD1 (6 bases). The germline V and J ends were trimmed by 6 bases and 7 bases, with 12 bases remaining between them. CDR1 and CDR2 (germline): MDHEN, SYDVKM. The CDR3 has 12 amino acids. In DNA form, the CDR3 reads TGTGCCAGCAGGGACAGCCCCCTTGGCTACACCTTC. It encodes CASRDSPLGYTF.

The J gene is TRBJ1-1, the V gene TRBV5-1; 12 positions match TRBD1. Germline CDR1 is SGHRS and CDR2 is YFSETQ. V trimming: 7 bases; J trimming: 1 base; junction bases outside the gene matches: 8. The CDR3 consists of 16 residues. The CDR3 is CASGPGTGGANTEAFF. CDR3 sequence (DNA): TGCGCCAGCGGACCGGGGACAGGGGGCGCGAACACTGAAGCTTTCTTT. Drawing the rest from reference TRBV5-1 and TRBJ1-1, the complete variable domain is KAGVTQTPRYLIKTRGQQVTLSCSPISGHRSVSWYQQTPGQGLQFLFEYFSETQRNKGNFPGRFSGRQFSNSRSEMNVSTLELGDSALYLCASGPGTGGANTEAFFGQGTRLTVV.

The chain combines TRBV9 with TRBJ1-4; 7 bases fit TRBD1. The CDR3 is made up of 15 amino acids. Germline CDR1 and CDR2: SGDLS and YYNGEE. The V segment lost 4 bases and the J segment 12 bases; nucleotides outside the gene matches: 15. CDR3: CASSPRDSSGTELFF. In DNA, the CDR3 is TGTGCCAGCAGCCCAAGGGACAGCTCCGGGACAGAACTGTTTTTT.